A single sample gave rise to the 6 T cell receptor beta chains below, sequenced in a study of OX40 agonist ivuxolimab in advanced cancers. The assay was immunoSEQ multiplex PCR, and TCRdb's table has in-frame clones only and misses some. The repertoire has 63,000 or so clones, roughly nine tenths of them found once; the top ten carry about 4%. Here the sequenced sample was CD4+ or CD8+ T cells sorted from blood, taken in a trial of the OX40 agonist ivuxolimab. The source of these receptors is an adult with an advanced solid tumor such as melanoma, head and neck, liver or kidney cancer.

V is TRBV11-2 and J is TRBJ1-2; perhaps TRBD1 as D (5 bases). The CDR3 contains 14 residues. CDR1 is SGHAT, CDR2 FQNNGV, per germline. With 1 base removed from V and 5 bases from J, the gap between germline ends came to 11 bases. CDR3 sequence: CASSLALTGYGYTF. The CDR3 DNA reads as TGTGCCAGCAGCTTAGCCCTAACAGGTTATGGCTACACCTTC.

The chain employs TRBV28 and TRBJ1-6; D remains ambiguous. The CDR3 is 14 amino acids. CDR1 is MDHEN, CDR2 SYDVKM, per germline. Trimming cost V 7 bases and J 7 bases, with 14 bases left between them. The CDR3 DNA sequence: TGTGCCAGCACTCCAGTCGGGGAAAATTCACCCCTCCACTTT. Protein: CASTPVGENSPLHF.

V gene TRBV5-5 combines with J gene TRBJ1-1; D possibly corresponds to TRBD1 (5 bases). The CDR3 is 14 amino acids. In germline, CDR1 is SGHKS, CDR2 YYEKEE (reference sequence). Trimming stripped 2 bases from V and 6 bases from J, with 14 bases between. The CDR3 DNA is TGTGCCAGCAGCTTCGGGGGGTCTGTGCCTGAAGCTTTCTTT. Its protein product is CASSFGGSVPEAFF. The whole variable domain, remainder taken from reference TRBV5-5 and TRBJ1-1, is DAGVTQSPTHLIKTRGQQVTLRCSPISGHKSVSWYQQVLGQGPQFIFQYYEKEERGRGNFPDRFSARQFPNYSSELNVNALLLGDSALYLCASSFGGSVPEAFFGQGTRLTVV.

The chain recombines TRBV11-3 with TRBJ1-3; TRBD1 might be the D (5 bases). The V gene lost 3 bases and the J gene lost 0 bases, with 9 bases spanning the gap. CDR3 length: 15 amino acids. Germline V CDR1 and CDR2: SGHNT, YENEEA. CDR3 DNA sequence: TGTGCCAGCAGCTTCGGACACTTCTCTGGAAACACCATATATTTT. Encoded protein: CASSFGHFSGNTIYF.

The chain has TRBV19 and TRBJ2-1, with D possibly TRBD2 on 6 matching bases. Per germline, CDR1 LNHDA and CDR2 SQIVND (reference sequence). Trimming pared 1 base from V and 3 bases from J, leaving 10 bases between. The CDR3 has 15 residues. The DNA for the CDR3 is TGTGCCAGTAGTATAGTCGGGGGAGGCTACAATGAGCAGTTCTTC. This encodes CASSIVGGGYNEQFF.

The rearrangement joins TRBV9 to TRBJ2-1; D is unclear. V was shortened by 1 base and J by 0 bases, with 11 bases between the two germline ends. CDR3 length: 16 amino acids. Germline CDR1 is SGDLS and CDR2 is YYNGEE. CDR3 bases: TGTGCCAGCAGCGTACGGGCGCCGAGCTCCTACAATGAGCAGTTCTTC. Translation gives CASSVRAPSSYNEQFF.